Sequencing of this T cell receptor beta chain was carried out in a study of glioma-infiltrating T cells. This CDR3 has 15 amino acids. In germline, CDR1 is MNHNS, CDR2 SASEGT. V lost 5 bases to trimming and J lost 7 bases; unmatched junction nucleotides: 9. This clonotype appeared a few times. Its antigen is not identified. Using RNA template, CDR3s of TCR alpha and beta were amplified with iRepertoire arm-PCR. Tissue mRNA or PBMC total RNA, roughly 100-400 ng, went into one-step reverse transcription and amplification. One entry per CDR3 protein results from TCRdb running MiXCR on the multiplex PCR reads. The table shows roughly 130,000 distinct CDR3 sequences, with roughly a quarter occurring only once. Study-wide findings and caveats: Non-neoplastic patients had below-expected tissue-blood divergence, while all gliomas exceeded expectation. Very few CDR3 sequences were shared between tissue and blood.

The J gene is TRBJ1-3, the V gene TRBV6-1; TRBD1 aligns across 9 bases. Sequenced material: glioma tissue, nonneoplastic brain tissue, or PBMCs (not recorded which). The TCR sequence derives from a human donor with low-grade glioma or glioblastoma, undergoing nonglioma brain surgery, or in good health (not recorded which). CDR3 DNA sequence: TGTGCCAGCAGTTTTTCAGAGACAGGGGGGAACACCATATATTTT. This translates into CASSFSETGGNTIYF.